What follows describes a single T cell receptor beta chain. In its sample, this clone was seen once. This clone's antigen is unknown. No per-base quality is available; no much larger clone lies one base away. The data were taken from a study of cytomegalovirus exposure and HLA in healthy donors (dated by TCRdb to the late 2010s). Looking at the study overall: According to a later analysis, the roughly 120 validation repertoires were produced on the same platform as the roughly 720 repertoires of the first cohort. The study aimed to test whether cataloging public T cell receptors could reveal signatures of past pathogen exposure. High-throughput TCR immunosequencing, statistical association of individual TCRs with disease status, and machine learning were combined to predict cytomegalovirus infection status. A separate validation cohort of over a hundred different subjects was used in addition to the roughly 670-subject first cohort.

As encoded in the germline V gene (reference sequence), CDR1 is MNHEY while CDR2 is SMNVEV. V loses 3 bases, J loses 2 bases, and the germline ends lie 15 bases apart. The CDR3, cysteine through phenylalanine, is 16 amino acids long. Of the read, only the CDR3 DNA is kept; its 48 bases are in frame from base 1. Receptor amplification or capture employed the immunoSEQ multiplex PCR assay. In the source study's methods: A statistical classification framework was built for diagnosing cytomegalovirus status from the catalog of TCR beta chain sequences. The clones in this table, taken by TCRdb from immuneACCESS, are in-frame only. Not every clone is retained; where verified, under half of the shortfall comes from an unresolved V gene, and the cause of the rest is unknown. The V and J calls and clone size come from that table; D and trimming were worked out from the DNA. In all, the sample holds approximately 150,000 clones, and approximately 90% of those were seen once. The ten largest clones take up less than 5.5% of the sample.

Findings and caveats that apply to the study as a whole: In the study, roughly 160 TCR beta chains were listed as associated with cytomegalovirus. According to the authors, the approach could potentially be generalized to other disease states and immunological phenotypes. The classifier was reported to diagnose cytomegalovirus status with high specificity and sensitivity in both the original and validation cohorts. Of the cluster scores, around 95% were above 0 in a later analysis, which found that TCRs clustered in the first cohort also tended to co-occur in the 120 validation repertoires. Most TCR sequences were observed very rarely across donors, whereas some public TCRs were present in many individuals. All 130 or so repertoires were used to score co-occurrence in the validation cohort in a later analysis, because that analysis had no HLA typing for the cohort. Three of the identified cytomegalovirus-associated TCR beta chains were confirmed in vitro to be specific for cytomegalovirus antigens.

The donors were included in the validation cohort of roughly 130 subjects, a group kept apart from the roughly 670-subject first cohort. The receptor's source is a man younger than 35 in good health and CMV-seropositive. The material sequenced was PBMCs. This sequence uses TRBV27 and TRBJ2-3; TRBD2 is possibly the D segment (6 matching bases). The CDR3 protein sequence reads: CASSFQSGGATDTQYF. At the DNA level, the sequence is TGTGCCAGCAGTTTCCAATCGGGCGGGGCCACAGATACGCAGTATTTT.